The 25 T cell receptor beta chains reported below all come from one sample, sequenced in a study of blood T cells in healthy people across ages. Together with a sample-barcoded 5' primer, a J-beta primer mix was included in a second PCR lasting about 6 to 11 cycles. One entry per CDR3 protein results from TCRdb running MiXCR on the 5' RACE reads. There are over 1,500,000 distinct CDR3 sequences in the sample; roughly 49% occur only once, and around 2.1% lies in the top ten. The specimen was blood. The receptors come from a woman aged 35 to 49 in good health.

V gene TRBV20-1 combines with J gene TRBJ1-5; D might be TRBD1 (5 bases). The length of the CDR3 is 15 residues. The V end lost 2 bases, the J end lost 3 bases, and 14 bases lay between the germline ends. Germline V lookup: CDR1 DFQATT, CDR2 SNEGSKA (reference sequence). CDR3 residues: CSARSFQGYNQPQHF. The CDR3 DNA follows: TGCAGTGCTAGAAGCTTCCAGGGTTACAATCAGCCCCAGCATTTT.

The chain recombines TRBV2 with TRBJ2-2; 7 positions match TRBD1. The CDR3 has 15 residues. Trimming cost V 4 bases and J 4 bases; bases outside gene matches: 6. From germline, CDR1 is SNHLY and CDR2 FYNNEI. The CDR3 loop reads CASSVGSGGTGELFF. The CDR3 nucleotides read TGTGCCAGCAGTGTGGGGTCAGGGGGCACCGGGGAGCTGTTTTTT. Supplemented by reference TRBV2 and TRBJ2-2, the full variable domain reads EPEVTQTPSHQVTQMGQEVILRCVPISNHLYFYWYRQILGQKVEFLVSFYNNEISEKSEIFDDQFSVERPDGSNFTLKIRSTKLEDSAMYFCASSVGSGGTGELFFGEGSRLTVL.

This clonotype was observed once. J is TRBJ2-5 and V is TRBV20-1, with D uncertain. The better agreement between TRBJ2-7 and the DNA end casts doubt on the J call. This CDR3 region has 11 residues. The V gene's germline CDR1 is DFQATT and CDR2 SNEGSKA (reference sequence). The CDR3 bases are TGCAGTGCTAGTGGTACGGACGAGCAGTACTTC. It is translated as CSASGTDEQYF.

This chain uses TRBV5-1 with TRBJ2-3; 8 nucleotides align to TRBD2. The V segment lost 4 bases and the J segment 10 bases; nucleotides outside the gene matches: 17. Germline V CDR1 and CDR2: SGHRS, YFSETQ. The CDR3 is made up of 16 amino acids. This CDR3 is CASSPGTRDLSGSQYF. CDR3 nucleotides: TGCGCCAGCAGCCCCGGGACTAGGGACCTGTCGGGGTCGCAGTATTTT.

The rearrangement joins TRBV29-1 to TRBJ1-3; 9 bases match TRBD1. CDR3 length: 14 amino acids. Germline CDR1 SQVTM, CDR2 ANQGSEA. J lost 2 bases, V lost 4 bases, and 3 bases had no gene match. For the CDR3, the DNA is TGCAGCGTTGTGTGGACAGGGGCTGGAAACACCATATATTTT. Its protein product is CSVVWTGAGNTIYF.

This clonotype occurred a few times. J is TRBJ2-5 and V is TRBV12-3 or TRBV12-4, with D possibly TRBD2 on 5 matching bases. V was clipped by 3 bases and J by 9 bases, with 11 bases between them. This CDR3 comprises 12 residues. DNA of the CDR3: TGTGCCAGCAGTTTTTTTTCGGGGTCCCAGTACTTC. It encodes CASSFFSGSQYF.

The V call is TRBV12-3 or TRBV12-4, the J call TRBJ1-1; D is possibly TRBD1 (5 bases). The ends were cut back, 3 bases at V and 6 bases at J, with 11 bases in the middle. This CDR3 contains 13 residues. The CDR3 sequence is CASSLVRQSEAFF. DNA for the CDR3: TGTGCCAGCAGTTTGGTGAGACAGTCTGAAGCTTTCTTT.

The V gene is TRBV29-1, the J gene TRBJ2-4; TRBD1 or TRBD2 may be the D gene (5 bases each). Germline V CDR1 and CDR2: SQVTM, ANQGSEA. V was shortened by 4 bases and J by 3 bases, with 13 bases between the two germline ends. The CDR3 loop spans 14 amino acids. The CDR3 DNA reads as TGCAGCGTTGGGTTCGGGACGGACAAAAACATTCAGTACTTC. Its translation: CSVGFGTDKNIQYF. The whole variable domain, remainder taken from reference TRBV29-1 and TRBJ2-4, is SAVISQKPSRDICQRGTSLTIQCQVDSQVTMMFWYRQQPGQSLTLIATANQGSEATYESGFVIDKFPISRPNLTFSTLTVSNMSPEDSSIYLCSVGFGTDKNIQYFGAGTRLSVL.

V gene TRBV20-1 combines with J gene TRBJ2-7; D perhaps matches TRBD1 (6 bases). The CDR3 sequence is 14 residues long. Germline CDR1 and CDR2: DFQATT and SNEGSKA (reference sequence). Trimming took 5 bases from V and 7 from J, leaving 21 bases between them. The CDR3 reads CSASRGGRGNEQYF. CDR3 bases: TGCAGTGCTTCCCGAGGGGGTAGAGGTAATGAGCAGTACTTC.

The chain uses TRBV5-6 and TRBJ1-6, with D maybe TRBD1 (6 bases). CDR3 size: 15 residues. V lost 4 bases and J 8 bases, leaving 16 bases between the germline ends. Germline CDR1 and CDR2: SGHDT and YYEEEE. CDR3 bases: TGTGCCAGCAGCGCCCGAACAGGGTACGATTCACCCCTCCACTTT. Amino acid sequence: CASSARTGYDSPLHF.

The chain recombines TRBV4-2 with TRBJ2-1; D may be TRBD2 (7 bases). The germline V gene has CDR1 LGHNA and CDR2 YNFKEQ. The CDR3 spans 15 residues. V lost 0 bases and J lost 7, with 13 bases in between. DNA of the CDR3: TGTGCCAGCAGCCAAGAATACAGGGACTATAATGAGCAGTTCTTC. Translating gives CASSQEYRDYNEQFF.

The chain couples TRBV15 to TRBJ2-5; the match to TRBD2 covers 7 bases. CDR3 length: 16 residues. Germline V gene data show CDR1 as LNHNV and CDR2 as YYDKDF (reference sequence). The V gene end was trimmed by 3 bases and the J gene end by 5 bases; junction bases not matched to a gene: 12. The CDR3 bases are TGTGCCACCAGCAGCTCCCGGGGAGCGGGGTATGAGACCCAGTACTTC. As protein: CATSSSRGAGYETQYF.

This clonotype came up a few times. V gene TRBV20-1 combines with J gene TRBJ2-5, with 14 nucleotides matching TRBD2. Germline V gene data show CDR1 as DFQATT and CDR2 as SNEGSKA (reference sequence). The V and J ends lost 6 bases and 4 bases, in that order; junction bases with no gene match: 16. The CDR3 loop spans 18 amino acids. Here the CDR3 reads CSATGTSGSTTKGETQYF. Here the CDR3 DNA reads TGCAGTGCAACCGGGACTAGCGGGAGTACCACCAAAGGAGAGACCCAGTACTTC.

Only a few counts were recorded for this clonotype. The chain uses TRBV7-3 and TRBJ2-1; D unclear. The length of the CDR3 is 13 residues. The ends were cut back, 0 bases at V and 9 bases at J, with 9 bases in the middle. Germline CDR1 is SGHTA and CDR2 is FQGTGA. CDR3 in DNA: TGTGCCAGCAGCTTAACAGGGAAGGGTGAGCAGTTCTTC. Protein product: CASSLTGKGEQFF.

The CDR3 DNA follows: TGTGCCAGCAGCAGGACAGGGGGCTTTGCAGAGACCCAGTACTTC. This encodes CASSRTGGFAETQYF. V and J are TRBV6-1 and TRBJ2-5, with TRBD1 matching 11 bases. Germline V lookup: CDR1 MNHNS, CDR2 SASEGT. The trim removed 6 bases at V and 4 bases at J, leaving 7 bases unmatched. This CDR3 is 15 amino acids long.

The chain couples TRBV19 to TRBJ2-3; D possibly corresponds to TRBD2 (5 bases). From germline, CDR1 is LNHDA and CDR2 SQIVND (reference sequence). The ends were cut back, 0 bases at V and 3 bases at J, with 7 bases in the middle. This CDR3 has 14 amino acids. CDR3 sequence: CASSIDRTTDTQYF. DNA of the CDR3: TGTGCCAGTAGTATAGACAGGACTACAGATACGCAGTATTTT. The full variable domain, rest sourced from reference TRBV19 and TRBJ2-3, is DGGITQSPKYLFRKEGQNVTLSCEQNLNHDAMYWYRQDPGQGLRLIYYSQIVNDFQKGDIAEGYSVSREKKESFPLTVTSAQKNPTAFYLCASSIDRTTDTQYFGPGTRLTVL.

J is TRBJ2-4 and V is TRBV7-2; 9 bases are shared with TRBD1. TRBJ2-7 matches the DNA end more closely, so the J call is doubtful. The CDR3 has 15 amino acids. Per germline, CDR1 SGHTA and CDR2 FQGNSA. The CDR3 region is CASSFVGQGTYEQYF. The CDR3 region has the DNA TGTGCCAGCAGCTTTGTTGGACAGGGGACCTACGAGCAGTACTTC.

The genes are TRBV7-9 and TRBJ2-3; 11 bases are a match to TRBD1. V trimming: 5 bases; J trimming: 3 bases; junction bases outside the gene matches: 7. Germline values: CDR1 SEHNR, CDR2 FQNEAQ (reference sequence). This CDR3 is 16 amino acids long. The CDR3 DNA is TGTGCCAGCAGCGGACCCGGGACAGGGGGGACAGATACGCAGTATTTT. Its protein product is CASSGPGTGGTDTQYF.

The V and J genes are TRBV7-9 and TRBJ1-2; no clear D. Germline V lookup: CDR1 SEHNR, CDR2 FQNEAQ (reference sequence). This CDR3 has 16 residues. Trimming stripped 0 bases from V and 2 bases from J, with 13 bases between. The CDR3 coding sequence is TGTGCCAGCAGCTTAGCCCCGGTGCATCACAACTATGGCTACACCTTC. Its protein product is CASSLAPVHHNYGYTF.

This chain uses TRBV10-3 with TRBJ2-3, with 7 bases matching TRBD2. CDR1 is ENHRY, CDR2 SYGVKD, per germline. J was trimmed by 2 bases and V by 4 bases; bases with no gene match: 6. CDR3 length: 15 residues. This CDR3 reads CAISAAGRPTDTQYF. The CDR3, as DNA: TGTGCCATCAGTGCAGCGGGACGACCCACAGATACGCAGTATTTT.

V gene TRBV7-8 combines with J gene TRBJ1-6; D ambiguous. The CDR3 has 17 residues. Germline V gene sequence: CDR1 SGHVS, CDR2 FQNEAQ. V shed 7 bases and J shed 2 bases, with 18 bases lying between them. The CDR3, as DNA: TGTGCCAGCATGGAGATTCGGCAGGAGCCCTATAATTCACCCCTCCACTTT. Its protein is CASMEIRQEPYNSPLHF.

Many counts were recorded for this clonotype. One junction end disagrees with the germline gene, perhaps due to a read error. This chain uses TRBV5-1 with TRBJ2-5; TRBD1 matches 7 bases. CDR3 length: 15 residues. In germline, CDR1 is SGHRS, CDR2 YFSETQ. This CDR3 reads CASSLSGGNQETQYF. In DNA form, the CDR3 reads TGTGCCAGCAGTTTATCAGGGGGTAACCAAGAGACCCAGTACTTC. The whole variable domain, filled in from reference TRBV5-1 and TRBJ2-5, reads KAGVTQTPRYLIKTRGQQVTLSCSPISGHRSVSWYQQTPGQGLQFLFEYFSETQRNKGNFPGRFSGRQFSNSRSEMNVSTLELGDSALYLCASSLSGGNQETQYFGPGTRLLVL.

As DNA, the CDR3 is TGCAGTGCTAGAGCCGTGGACATAGGTGGCTACACCTTC. Translating gives CSARAVDIGGYTF. J is TRBJ1-2 and V is TRBV20-1; weak D call: TRBD1 (5 bases). In germline, CDR1 is DFQATT, CDR2 SNEGSKA (reference sequence). V shed 1 base and J shed 7 bases, with 13 bases lying between them. The CDR3 loop spans 13 amino acids.

The CDR3: CATSDFTASRGYNEQFF. Here the CDR3 DNA reads TGTGCCACCAGTGATTTCACAGCCTCCCGGGGCTACAATGAGCAGTTCTTC. The chain links TRBV24-1 to TRBJ2-1; TRBD2 might be the D (5 bases). CDR3 length: 17 amino acids. Germline assignment: CDR1 KGHDR and CDR2 SFDVKD. Trimming removed 1 base from V and 3 bases from J, with 15 bases in between.

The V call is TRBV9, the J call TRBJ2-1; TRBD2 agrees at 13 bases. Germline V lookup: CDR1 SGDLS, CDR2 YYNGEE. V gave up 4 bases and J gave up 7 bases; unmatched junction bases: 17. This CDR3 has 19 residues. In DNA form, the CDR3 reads TGTGCCAGCAGCCCCTTAGGGATTCGTACTAGCGGGGGGGGAAATGAGCAGTTCTTC. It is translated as CASSPLGIRTSGGGNEQFF. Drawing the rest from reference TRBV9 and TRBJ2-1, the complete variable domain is DSGVTQTPKHLITATGQRVTLRCSPRSGDLSVYWYQQSLDQGLQFLIQYYNGEERAKGNILERFSAQQFPDLHSELNLSSLELGDSALYFCASSPLGIRTSGGGNEQFFGPGTRLTVL.